This is a list of T cell receptor beta chains from one sample in a study of T cells in Graves' hyperthyroidism and ophthalmopathy. MiXCR, run by TCRdb on the multiplex PCR reads, gives a single entry per CDR3 protein. This table has about 400,000 distinct CDR3 sequences, 15% appearing once. The sequencing sample was made of blood. Source of these receptors: a woman aged 25 to 39 with Graves' hyperthyroidism. CDR3s include the opening cysteine and the closing phenylalanine or tryptophan. D genes are given only for firm matches. Clone sizes are given selectively: once, few, many, or a class where the clone is expanded.

>TRBD2|TRBJ2-7|many|TRBV28
TGTGCCAGCAGGCCGGGAGGGAGCTCCTACGAGCAGTACTTC
CASRPGGSSYEQYF
>TRBD1|TRBJ1-1|few|TRBV4-1
TGCGCCAGCAACTTTCCGCAACAGGGGGCTCGGGAAGCTTTCTTT
CASNFPQQGAREAFF
>-|TRBJ2-1|-|TRBV20-1
TGCAGTGTCGGTGAGCAGCTCTTC
CSVGEQLF
>-|TRBJ2-7|many|TRBV7-2
TGTGCCAGCAGCTTGAGACAGGACTACGAGCAGTACTTC
CASSLRQDYEQYF
>TRBD2|TRBJ2-3|many|TRBV5-1
TGCGCCAGCAGCTTGGAGCTAGCGGGAGGGCCCGGGTCCACAGATACGCAGTATTTT
CASSLELAGGPGSTDTQYF
>-|TRBJ2-3|many|TRBV27
TGTGCCAGCAGTCACTTGGTGGCAACTAGCACAGATACGCAGTATTTT
CASSHLVATSTDTQYF
>-|TRBJ1-5|few|TRBV7-9
TGTGCCAGCAGCCCAGGGAGTTCTGAGCAGCCCCAGCATTTT
CASSPGSSEQPQHF
>TRBD1|TRBJ2-7|-|TRBV9
TGTGCCAGCAGCGCAACCTCCGGGACAGCCTACGAGCAGTACTTC
CASSATSGTAYEQYF
>-|TRBJ2-2|-|TRBV5-6
TGTGCCAGCAGCTCTGGTCGGTTTCGGGGGAGAAGCGACACCGGGGAGCTGTTTTTT
CASSSGRFRGRSDTGELFF
>-|TRBJ2-7|-|TRBV4-1
TGCGCCAGCAGCCAAGATGTAACACCTTTATACGAGCAGTACTTC
CASSQDVTPLYEQYF
>-|TRBJ2-5|many|TRBV24-1
TGTGCCACCGGGAATCAGGCTTCGGAGACCCAGTACTTC
CATGNQASETQYF
>-|TRBJ1-3|-|TRBV28
TGTGCCAGCAGTTCACCGGGACAAAAGGGAAACACCATATATTTT
CASSSPGQKGNTIYF
>TRBD1|TRBJ1-6|-|TRBV7-9
TGTGCCAGCAGCCTTTTAGACAGGGGACGGTCACCCCTCCACTTT
CASSLLDRGRSPLHF
>-|TRBJ1-1|many|TRBV7-6
TGTGCCAGCAGCCCCGCGGCAGGGAGGGACACTGAAGCTTTCTTT
CASSPAAGRDTEAFF
>TRBD2|TRBJ2-5|-|TRBV5-1
TGCGCCAGCAGCCTGACTAGCGGGAGGACCCAAGAGACCCAGTACTTC
CASSLTSGRTQETQYF
>-|TRBJ1-3|many|TRBV14
TGTGCCAGCAGCCGATTCTCTGGAAACACCATATATTTT
CASSRFSGNTIYF
>-|TRBJ1-4|few|TRBV5-1
TGCGCCAGCAGCTTGACTACGGGACCGAGGAATGAAAAACTGTTTTTT
CASSLTTGPRNEKLFF
>-|TRBJ1-2|few|TRBV6-1
TGTGCCAGCAGAATCAAGGGGACGGGTATGTCTGGCTACACCTTC
CASRIKGTGMSGYTF
>TRBD2|TRBJ2-1|few|TRBV24-1
TGTGCCACCAGTGCAATTAAACTAGCGGGAGGGGCCCATGAGCAGTTCTTC
CATSAIKLAGGAHEQFF
>-|TRBJ2-1|many|TRBV11-2
TGTGCCAGCAGCCCCCTCGTGGGCCTCATCACATACAATGAGCAGTTCTTC
CASSPLVGLITYNEQFF
>-|TRBJ2-7|few|TRBV29-1
TGCAGCGTTGAACAGGGTAATCACGAGCAGTACTTC
CSVEQGNHEQYF
>-|TRBJ1-3|few|TRBV7-2
TGTGCCAGCAGCTTAGCCCCCGTGGAAGGAAACACCATATATTTT
CASSLAPVEGNTIYF
>-|TRBJ1-5|-|TRBV19
TGTGCCAGTAGCCGCTTTGGGTATAGCAATCAGCCCCAGCATTTT
CASSRFGYSNQPQHF
>-|TRBJ2-4|many|TRBV12-3/TRBV12-4
TGTGCCAGCAGTCTCGACAGTTTCTTGAGTCAGTACTTC
CASSLDSFLSQYF
>-|TRBJ2-2|many|TRBV3-1
TGTGCCAGCAGCCACAACAGGGCGCCCACCGGGGAGCTGTTTTTT
CASSHNRAPTGELFF
>TRBD1|TRBJ2-5|few|TRBV2
TGTGCCAGCAGTCCGGGACAGGGCCGTAGGACCCAGTACTTC
CASSPGQGRRTQYF
>-|TRBJ2-1|many|TRBV5-5
TGTGCCAGCTTTCTTAGGTGGGCACCCCCGTCTTCATCGTACAATGAGCAGTTCTTC
CASFLRWAPPSSSYNEQFF
>-|TRBJ2-3|few|TRBV5-5
TGTGCCAGCAGCTTTCCCCGCTTATTGGGAGAGAGGGAAGATACGCAGTATTTT
CASSFPRLLGEREDTQYF
>TRBD1|TRBJ1-1|many|TRBV29-1
TGCAGCGTCAAGGGGGCGCGGGGTACTGAAGCTTTCTTT
CSVKGARGTEAFF